This T cell receptor (beta chain) was captured by sequencing in a study of blood T cell repertoires in COVID-19 (dated by TCRdb to about 2020). In the study overall: Samples from collaborators originated in the United States, Italy and Spain and spanned both the acute and convalescent phases of COVID-19. The prospective study material was composed of cDNA or gDNA derived from T cells, B-cell-depleted T cells, or PBMCs. Deeply sampled blood TCRbeta repertoires from subjects exposed to, actively infected with, or recovered from COVID-19 were included in the dataset. The repertoires were made available in a free public database intended to serve as a resource for research on the immune response to SARS-CoV-2. The samples were drawn from two sources: the first 160 participants of the ongoing ImmuneRACE study, and over 950 subjects contributed by 6 global collaborators. Sample metadata almost always included a de-identified subject ID, COVID-19 status, age in years and sex. HLA class I and class II types, where available, came from metadata supplied by the sample provider rather than from assay-based typing. What the research found in general, with its limitations: The amount of clinical and demographic metadata varied by source and participant and was provided uncurated.

Reading the germline V gene gives CDR1 MDHEN and CDR2 SYDVKM. V and J are trimmed by 6 bases and 0 bases, and the gene matches miss 7 bases of the junction. Measured from the cysteine to the phenylalanine, the CDR3 is 16 residues long. Only the CDR3 part of the read is kept: 48 bases, read in frame from the first base. A note on this clone: Its antigen is unknown. Per-base qualities were not stored, and no clone one base away is much larger.

Each collaborating institution followed its own protocols to collect whole blood in K2EDTA tubes. For TCRbeta analysis, collaborator samples were shipped as frozen whole blood, as isolated PBMCs, or as DNA extracted from either sample type. The immunoSEQ Assay, a bias-controlled multiplex PCR, was used to amplify TCRbeta CDR3 regions from genomic DNA. In the paper's pipeline: Within the assay, amplification of reference gene primers was used to estimate how many nucleated cells each sample contained. To quantify the absolute abundance of each unique TCRbeta CDR3 rearrangement, sequence reads were collapsed and filtered. For each sample, productive Simpson clonality was calculated as the square root of Simpson's diversity index over productive rearrangements. TCRdb retrieved this table from immuneACCESS and kept in-frame rearrangements only. Not all clones are present; in checked studies, unresolved V genes account for under half, and no reason is known for the remainder. V, J and clone size derive from that table, while D and trimming were established from the DNA sequence. This sample lists 380,000 or so clones; roughly 90% were detected once. In total, the top ten clones hold roughly 1.2% of the sample.

This receptor chain uses TRBV28 and TRBJ2-7, with 11 bases matching TRBD2. The clonotype was recovered from a man aged 40-49 years with acute or convalescent COVID-19. The specimen was peripheral blood. The CDR3 reads CASSLLAGGNSYEQYF. The DNA reads as follows: TGTGCCAGCAGCCTCCTAGCGGGAGGTAACTCCTACGAGCAGTACTTC.